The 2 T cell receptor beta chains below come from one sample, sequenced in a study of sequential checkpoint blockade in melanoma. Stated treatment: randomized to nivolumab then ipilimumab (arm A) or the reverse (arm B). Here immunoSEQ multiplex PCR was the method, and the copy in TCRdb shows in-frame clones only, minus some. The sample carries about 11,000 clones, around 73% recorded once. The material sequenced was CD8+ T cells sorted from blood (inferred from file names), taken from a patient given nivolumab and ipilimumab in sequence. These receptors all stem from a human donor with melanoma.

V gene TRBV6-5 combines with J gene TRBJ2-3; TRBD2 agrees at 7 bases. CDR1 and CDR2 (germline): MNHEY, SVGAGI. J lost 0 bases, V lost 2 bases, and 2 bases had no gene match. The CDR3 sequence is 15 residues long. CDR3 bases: TGTGCCAGCAGTTACGGGGGGGAAAGCACAGATACGCAGTATTTT. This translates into CASSYGGESTDTQYF.

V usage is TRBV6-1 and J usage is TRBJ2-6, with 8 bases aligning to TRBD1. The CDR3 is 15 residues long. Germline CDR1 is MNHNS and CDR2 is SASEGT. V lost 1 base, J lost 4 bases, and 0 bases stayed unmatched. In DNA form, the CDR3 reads TGTGCCAGCAGTGAAGGGACAGGGGGGGCCAACGTCCTGACTTTC. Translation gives CASSEGTGGANVLTF.